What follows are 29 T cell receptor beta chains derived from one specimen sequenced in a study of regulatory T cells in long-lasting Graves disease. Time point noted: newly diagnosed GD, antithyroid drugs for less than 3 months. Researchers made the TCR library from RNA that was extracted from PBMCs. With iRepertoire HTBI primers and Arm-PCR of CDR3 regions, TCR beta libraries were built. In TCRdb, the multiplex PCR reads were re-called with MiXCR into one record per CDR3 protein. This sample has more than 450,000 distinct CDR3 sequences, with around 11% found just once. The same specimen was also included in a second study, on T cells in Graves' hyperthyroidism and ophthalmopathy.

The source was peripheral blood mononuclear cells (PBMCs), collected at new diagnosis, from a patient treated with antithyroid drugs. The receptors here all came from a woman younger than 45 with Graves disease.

Written as DNA, the CDR3 is TGTGCCAGCAGCGAGGGAGGGGCGGCTTCACCCCTCCACTTT. Its protein is CASSEGGAASPLHF. The rearrangement links TRBV6-4 to TRBJ1-6; TRBD1 is a possible D gene (5 bases). The V gene's germline CDR1 is MRHNA and CDR2 SNTAGT. The CDR3 is 14 amino acids. V lost 6 bases, J lost 9 bases, and 15 bases lay in between.

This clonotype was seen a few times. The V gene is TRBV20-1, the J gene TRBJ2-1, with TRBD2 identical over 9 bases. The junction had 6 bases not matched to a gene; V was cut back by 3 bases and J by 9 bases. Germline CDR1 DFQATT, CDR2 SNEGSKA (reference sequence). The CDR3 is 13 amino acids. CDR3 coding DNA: TGCAGTGCTAGTAAAGCGGGAGGACGTGAGCAGTTCTTC. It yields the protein CSASKAGGREQFF.

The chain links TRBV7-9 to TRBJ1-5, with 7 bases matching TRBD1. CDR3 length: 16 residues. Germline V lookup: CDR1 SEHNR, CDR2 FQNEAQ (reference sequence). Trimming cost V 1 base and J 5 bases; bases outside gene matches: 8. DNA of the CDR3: TGTGCCAGCAGCTTAGAAGGACAGGCTAGAGATCAGCCCCAGCATTTT. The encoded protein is CASSLEGQARDQPQHF.

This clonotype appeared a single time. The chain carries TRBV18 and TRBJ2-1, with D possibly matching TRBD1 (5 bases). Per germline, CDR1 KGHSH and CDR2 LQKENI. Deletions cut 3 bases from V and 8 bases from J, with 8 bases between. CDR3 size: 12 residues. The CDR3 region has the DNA TGTGCCAGCTCACCCATACAGGATGAGCAGTTCTTC. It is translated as CASSPIQDEQFF.

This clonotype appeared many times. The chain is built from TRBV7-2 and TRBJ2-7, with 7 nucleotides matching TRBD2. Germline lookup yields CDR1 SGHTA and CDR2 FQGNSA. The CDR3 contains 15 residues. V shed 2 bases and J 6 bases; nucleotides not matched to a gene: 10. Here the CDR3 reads CASSLIPMSGTEQYF. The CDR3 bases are TGTGCCAGCAGCTTAATCCCCATGAGCGGGACCGAGCAGTACTTC. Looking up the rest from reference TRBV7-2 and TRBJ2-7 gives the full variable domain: GAGVSQSPSNKVTEKGKDVELRCDPISGHTALYWYRQSLGQGLEFLIYFQGNSAPDKSGLPSDRFSAERTGGSVSTLTIQRTQQEDSAVYLCASSLIPMSGTEQYFGPGTRLTVT.

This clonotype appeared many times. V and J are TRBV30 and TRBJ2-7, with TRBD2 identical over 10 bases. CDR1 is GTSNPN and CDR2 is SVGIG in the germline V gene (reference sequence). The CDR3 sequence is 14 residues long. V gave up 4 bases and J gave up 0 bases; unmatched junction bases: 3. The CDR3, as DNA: TGTGCCTGGACTAGCGGGAGTCACTCCTACGAGCAGTACTTC. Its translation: CAWTSGSHSYEQYF.

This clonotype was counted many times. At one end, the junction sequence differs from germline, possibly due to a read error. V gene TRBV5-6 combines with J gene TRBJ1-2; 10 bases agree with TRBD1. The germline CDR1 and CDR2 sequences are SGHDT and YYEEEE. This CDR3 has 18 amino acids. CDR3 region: CASRLTGGATRANYGYTF. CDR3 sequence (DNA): TGTGCCAGCCGCTTGACAGGGGGCGCTACCCGAGCTAACTATGGCTACACCTTC.

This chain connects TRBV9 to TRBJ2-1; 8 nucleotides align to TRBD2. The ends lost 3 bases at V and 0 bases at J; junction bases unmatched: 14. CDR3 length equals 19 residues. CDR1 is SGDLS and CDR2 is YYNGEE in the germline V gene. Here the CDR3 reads CASSAPETSANSSYNEQFF. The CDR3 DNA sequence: TGTGCCAGCAGCGCGCCGGAGACTAGCGCGAATAGCTCCTACAATGAGCAGTTCTTC.

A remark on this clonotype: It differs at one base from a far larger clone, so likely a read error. The CDR3 sequence: CASSGGHRGQNEQFF. The CDR3 coding sequence is TGTGCCAGCAGTGGGGGACACAGGGGGCAGAATGAGCAGTTCTTC. V is TRBV2 and J is TRBJ2-7; TRBD1 agrees at 9 bases. The tail of the sequence fits TRBJ2-1 better, so the J call may be wrong. This CDR3 spans 15 amino acids. Per the germline V gene, CDR1 is SNHLY and CDR2 is FYNNEI.

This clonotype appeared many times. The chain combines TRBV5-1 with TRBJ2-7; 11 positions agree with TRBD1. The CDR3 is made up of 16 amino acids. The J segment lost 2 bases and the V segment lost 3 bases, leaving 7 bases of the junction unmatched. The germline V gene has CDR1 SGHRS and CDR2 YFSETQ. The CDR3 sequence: CASSSYRDRGTYEQYF. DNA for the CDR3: TGCGCCAGCAGCTCGTACCGGGACAGGGGGACCTACGAGCAGTACTTC. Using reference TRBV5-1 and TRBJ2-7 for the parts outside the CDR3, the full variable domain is KAGVTQTPRYLIKTRGQQVTLSCSPISGHRSVSWYQQTPGQGLQFLFEYFSETQRNKGNFPGRFSGRQFSNSRSEMNVSTLELGDSALYLCASSSYRDRGTYEQYFGPGTRLTVT.

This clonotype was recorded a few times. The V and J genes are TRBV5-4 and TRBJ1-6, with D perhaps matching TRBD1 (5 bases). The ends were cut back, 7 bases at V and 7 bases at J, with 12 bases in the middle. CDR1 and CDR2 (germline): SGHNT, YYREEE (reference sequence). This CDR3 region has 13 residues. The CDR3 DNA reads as TGTGCCAGCGGACACGACCGAAATTCACCCCTCCACTTT. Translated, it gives CASGHDRNSPLHF.

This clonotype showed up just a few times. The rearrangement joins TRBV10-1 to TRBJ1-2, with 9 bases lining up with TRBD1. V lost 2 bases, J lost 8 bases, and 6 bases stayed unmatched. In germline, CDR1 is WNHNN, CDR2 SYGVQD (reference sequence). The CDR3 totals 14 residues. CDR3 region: CASSEGQGRRGYTF. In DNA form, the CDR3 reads TGCGCCAGCAGTGAGGGACAGGGGCGGAGGGGCTACACCTTC.

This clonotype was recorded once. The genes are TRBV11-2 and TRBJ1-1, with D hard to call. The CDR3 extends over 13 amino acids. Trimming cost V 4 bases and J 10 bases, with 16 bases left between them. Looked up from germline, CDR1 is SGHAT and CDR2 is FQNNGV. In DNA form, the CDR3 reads TGTGCCAGCAGCTGGGGAGTGCAGAAGGGAGCTTTCTTT. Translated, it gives CASSWGVQKGAFF.

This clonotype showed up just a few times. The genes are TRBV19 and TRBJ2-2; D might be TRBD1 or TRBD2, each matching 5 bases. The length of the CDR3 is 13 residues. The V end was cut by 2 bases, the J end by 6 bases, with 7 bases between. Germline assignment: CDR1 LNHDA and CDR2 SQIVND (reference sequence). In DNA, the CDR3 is TGTGCCAGTAGTATAATGGGGGCCGGGGAGCTGTTTTTT. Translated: CASSIMGAGELFF.

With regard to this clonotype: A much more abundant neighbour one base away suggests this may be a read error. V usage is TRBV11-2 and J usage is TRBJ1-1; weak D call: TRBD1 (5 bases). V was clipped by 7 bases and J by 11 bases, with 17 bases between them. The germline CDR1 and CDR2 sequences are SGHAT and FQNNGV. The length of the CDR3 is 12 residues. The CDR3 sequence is CASTPGGGRAFF. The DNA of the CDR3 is TGTGCCAGCACCCCGGGTGGGGGTAGGGCTTTCTTT.

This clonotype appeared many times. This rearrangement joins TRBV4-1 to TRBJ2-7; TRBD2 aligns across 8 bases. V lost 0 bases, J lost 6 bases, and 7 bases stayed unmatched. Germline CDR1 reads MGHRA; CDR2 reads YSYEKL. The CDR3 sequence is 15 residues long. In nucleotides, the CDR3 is TGCGCCAGCAGCCAAGATTTGACTAGCGCGGGCGAGCAGTACTTC. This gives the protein CASSQDLTSAGEQYF.

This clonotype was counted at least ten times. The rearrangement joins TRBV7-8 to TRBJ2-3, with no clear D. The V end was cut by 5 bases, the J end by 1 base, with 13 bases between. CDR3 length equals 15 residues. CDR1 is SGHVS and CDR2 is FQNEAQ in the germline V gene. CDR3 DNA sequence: TGTGCCAGCAGCCCCAGTGTTAGGGGCACAGATACGCAGTATTTT. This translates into CASSPSVRGTDTQYF.

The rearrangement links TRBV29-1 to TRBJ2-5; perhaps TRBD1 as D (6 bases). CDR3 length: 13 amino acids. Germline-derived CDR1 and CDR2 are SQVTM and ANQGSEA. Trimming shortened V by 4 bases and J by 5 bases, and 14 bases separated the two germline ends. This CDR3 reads CSVAQGFGETQYF. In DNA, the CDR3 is TGCAGCGTTGCCCAGGGGTTTGGGGAGACCCAGTACTTC.

CDR3 sequence reads: CSATSGNNEQFF. The CDR3 region has the DNA TGCAGCGCGACTAGCGGGAACAATGAGCAGTTCTTC. V usage is TRBV29-1 and J usage is TRBJ2-1; 11 bases are shared with TRBD2. J was trimmed by 5 bases and V by 7 bases; bases with no gene match: 1. CDR1 is SQVTM, CDR2 ANQGSEA, per germline. This CDR3 is 12 amino acids long.

CDR3 sequence (DNA): TGCAGTGCTAGAGATTTTTCTGCCGGTAATCAGCCCCAGCATTTT. Translated, it gives CSARDFSAGNQPQHF. The J gene is TRBJ1-5, the V gene TRBV20-1; no reliable D call. Trimming pared 0 bases from V and 4 bases from J, leaving 13 bases between. CDR1 and CDR2 (germline): DFQATT, SNEGSKA (reference sequence). The CDR3 covers 15 residues.

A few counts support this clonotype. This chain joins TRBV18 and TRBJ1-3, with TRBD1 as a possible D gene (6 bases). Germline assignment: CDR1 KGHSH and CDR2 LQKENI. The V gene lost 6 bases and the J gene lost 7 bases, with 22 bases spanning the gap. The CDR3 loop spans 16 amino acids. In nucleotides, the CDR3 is TGTGCCAGCTCGCCCGGACAGAAGTCGGGGGTTAACACCATATATTTT. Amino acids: CASSPGQKSGVNTIYF.

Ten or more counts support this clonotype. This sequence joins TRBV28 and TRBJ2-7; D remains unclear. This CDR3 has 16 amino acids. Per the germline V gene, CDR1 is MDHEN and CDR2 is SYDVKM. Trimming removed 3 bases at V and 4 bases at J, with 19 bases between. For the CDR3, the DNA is TGTGCCAGCAGTTTTGGGCCCTCCTTTGGCCGTTACGAGCAGTACTTC. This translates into CASSFGPSFGRYEQYF. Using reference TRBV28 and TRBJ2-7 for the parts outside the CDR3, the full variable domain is DVKVTQSSRYLVKRTGEKVFLECVQDMDHENMFWYRQDPGLGLRLIYFSYDVKMKEKGDIPEGYSVSREKKERFSLILESASTNQTSMYLCASSFGPSFGRYEQYFGPGTRLTVT.

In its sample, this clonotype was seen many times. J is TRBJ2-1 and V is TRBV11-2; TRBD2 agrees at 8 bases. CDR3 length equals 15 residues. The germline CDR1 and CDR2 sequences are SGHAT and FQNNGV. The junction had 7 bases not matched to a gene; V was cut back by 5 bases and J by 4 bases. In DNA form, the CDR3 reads TGTGCCAGCAGCACCATAGCGGGACGGTACAATGAGCAGTTCTTC. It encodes CASSTIAGRYNEQFF.

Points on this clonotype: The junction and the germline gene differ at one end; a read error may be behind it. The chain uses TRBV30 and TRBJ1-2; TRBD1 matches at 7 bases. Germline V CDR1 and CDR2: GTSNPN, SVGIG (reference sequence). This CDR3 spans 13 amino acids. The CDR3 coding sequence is TGTGCCTGGAGTGAGAGGGGGCTCGATGGCTACGCCTTC. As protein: CAWSERGLDGYAF.

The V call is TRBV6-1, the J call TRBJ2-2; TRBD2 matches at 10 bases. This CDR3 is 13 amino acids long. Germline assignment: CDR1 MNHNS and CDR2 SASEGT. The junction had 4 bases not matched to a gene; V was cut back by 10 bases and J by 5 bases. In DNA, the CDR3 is TGTGCCACCCAGCGGGAGGGAACCGGGGAGCTGTTTTTT. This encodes CATQREGTGELFF.

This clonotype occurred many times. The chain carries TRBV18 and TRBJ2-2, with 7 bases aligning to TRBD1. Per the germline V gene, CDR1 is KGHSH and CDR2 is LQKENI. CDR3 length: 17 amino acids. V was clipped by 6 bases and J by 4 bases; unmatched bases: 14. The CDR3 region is CASSTNPGTDSTGELFF. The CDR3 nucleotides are TGTGCCAGCTCCACGAACCCCGGGACAGATTCCACCGGGGAGCTGTTTTTT.

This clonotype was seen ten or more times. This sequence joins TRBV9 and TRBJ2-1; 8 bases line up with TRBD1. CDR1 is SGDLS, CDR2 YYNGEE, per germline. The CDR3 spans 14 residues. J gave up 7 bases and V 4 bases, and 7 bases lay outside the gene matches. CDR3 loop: CASSPRTGQNEQFF. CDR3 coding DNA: TGTGCCAGCAGCCCTAGGACAGGGCAGAATGAGCAGTTCTTC.

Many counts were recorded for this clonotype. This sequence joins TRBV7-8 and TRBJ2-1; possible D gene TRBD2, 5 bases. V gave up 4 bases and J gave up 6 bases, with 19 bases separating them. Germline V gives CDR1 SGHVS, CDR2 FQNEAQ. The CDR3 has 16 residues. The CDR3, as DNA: TGTGCCAGCAGCTCCGGAGGATTCTCGAAAGGCAATGAGCAGTTCTTC. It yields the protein CASSSGGFSKGNEQFF.

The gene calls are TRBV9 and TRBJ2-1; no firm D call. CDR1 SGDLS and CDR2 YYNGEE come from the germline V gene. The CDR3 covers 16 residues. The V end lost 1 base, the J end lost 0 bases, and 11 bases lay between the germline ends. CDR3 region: CASSVFGSSSYNEQFF. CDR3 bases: TGTGCCAGCAGCGTATTCGGGTCGAGCTCCTACAATGAGCAGTTCTTC.